The 24 T cell receptor beta chains below come from one sample, sequenced in a study of monozygotic twins with inflammatory bowel disease. TCRdb reprocessed the 5' RACE reads and reports one entry per CDR3 protein, with no DNA. The listing records around 380,000 distinct CDR3 sequences. Specimen: blood. All receptors come from a human donor with ulcerative colitis or Crohn's disease, or a healthy co-twin of an affected twin (not recorded which).

Here the CDR3 reads CSASEATNTDTQYF. The V gene is TRBV20-1, the J gene TRBJ2-3. Germline values: CDR1 DFQATT, CDR2 SNEGSKA (reference sequence). This CDR3 spans 14 amino acids.

This rearrangement joins TRBV28 to TRBJ2-7; TCRdb's D call, TRBD2, is unchecked because there is no DNA. The CDR3 is made up of 20 amino acids. Germline V gene sequence: CDR1 MDHEN, CDR2 SYDVKM. This CDR3 is CASSLFYGTGGTSGTYEQYF.

The rearrangement joins TRBV18 to TRBJ2-7. Per the germline V gene, CDR1 is KGHSH and CDR2 is LQKENI. This CDR3 is built from 13 residues. The CDR3 spells CASSPNGFYEQYF.

V is TRBV6-1 and J is TRBJ2-7; TCRdb calls TRBD2, which cannot be checked without DNA. The CDR3 contains 15 residues. The germline V gene has CDR1 MNHNS and CDR2 SASEGT. CDR3 loop: CASTDGLGPSYEQYF.

V is TRBV20-1 and J is TRBJ1-5. This CDR3 comprises 14 residues. Germline values: CDR1 DFQATT, CDR2 SNEGSKA (reference sequence). The CDR3 protein is CSAKAAGQGQPQHF.

This chain uses TRBV11-1 with TRBJ1-4. The CDR3 is 19 amino acids. CDR1 and CDR2 from the germline V gene are SGHAT and FQDESV (reference sequence). The CDR3 is CASSIKKWAGPATNEKLFF.

V gene TRBV20-1 combines with J gene TRBJ2-2; TCRdb's assignment of TRBD1 cannot be checked, as there is no DNA. CDR1 is DFQATT and CDR2 is SNEGSKA in the germline V gene (reference sequence). This CDR3 has 13 amino acids. CDR3 sequence: CSARGAATGELFF.

The chain has TRBV27 and TRBJ1-2; the TCRdb D gene call, TRBD1, has no DNA to confirm it. The CDR3 is 15 amino acids. CDR1 MNHEY and CDR2 SMNVEV come from the germline V gene (reference sequence). The CDR3 loop is CASSLLGTEGGGYTF.

The chain links TRBV21-1 to TRBJ2-4; the TCRdb D gene call, TRBD1, has no DNA to confirm it. TRBV21-1 is a pseudogene. This CDR3 is 15 amino acids long. This CDR3 is CASNKSQGIKNIQYF.

The V call is TRBV20-1, the J call TRBJ2-7; there is no DNA to check the TCRdb D call of TRBD1. CDR3 size: 14 residues. CDR1 is DFQATT and CDR2 is SNEGSKA in the germline V gene (reference sequence). The chain's CDR3 is CSARKDGQGDEQYF.

V gene TRBV27 combines with J gene TRBJ2-7; TCRdb designates TRBD1, a call that cannot be tested without DNA. Germline V gene data show CDR1 as MNHEY and CDR2 as SMNVEV (reference sequence). The CDR3 length is 15 residues. This CDR3 reads CASSPRRISSYEQYF.

V gene TRBV29-1 combines with J gene TRBJ1-1; the TCRdb call, TRBD1, lacks DNA for checking. Germline V gene data show CDR1 as SQVTM and CDR2 as ANQGSEA. The CDR3 runs 12 residues. The CDR3 reads CSVVRGTPEAFF.

The rearrangement uses TRBV6-6 and TRBJ2-7. This CDR3 spans 11 amino acids. Germline CDR1 MNHNY, CDR2 SVGAGI (reference sequence). The CDR3 protein is CASSQDGEQYF.

The chain employs TRBV4-1 and TRBJ2-7; checking the TCRdb D call of TRBD2 is not possible without DNA. This CDR3 is built from 14 residues. Per the germline V gene, CDR1 is MGHRA and CDR2 is YSYEKL. The CDR3 region is CASSQYSQGGEQYF.

The CDR3 is CASSPGAGGLHEQFF. This chain uses TRBV5-1 with TRBJ2-1; TCRdb's assignment of TRBD2 cannot be checked, as there is no DNA. The germline V gene encodes CDR1 SGHRS and CDR2 YFSETQ. There are 15 residues in the CDR3.

V and J are TRBV2 and TRBJ2-2; TCRdb's assignment of TRBD2 cannot be checked, as there is no DNA. Germline V lookup: CDR1 SNHLY, CDR2 FYNNEI. The CDR3 has 14 residues. The CDR3 loop is CASSSGRHTGELFF.

This chain links TRBV6-1 with TRBJ1-3; TCRdb selects TRBD1, and the lack of DNA leaves this call unchecked. Germline lookup yields CDR1 MNHNS and CDR2 SASEGT. The CDR3 runs to 14 residues. CDR3 sequence reads: CATIGGDRGNTIYF.

The chain links TRBV4-3 to TRBJ1-2. Germline CDR1 is LGHNA and CDR2 is YSLEER. This CDR3 is built from 16 residues. The CDR3 reads CASSQKGGGGNYGYTF.

The V and J genes are TRBV5-6 and TRBJ2-7; the TCRdb call, TRBD1, lacks DNA for checking. The CDR3 sequence is 16 residues long. From germline, CDR1 is SGHDT and CDR2 YYEEEE. CDR3 in amino acids: CASSFSVGQGTYEQYF.

The V gene is TRBV4-1, the J gene TRBJ2-7. Germline V gene data show CDR1 as MGHRA and CDR2 as YSYEKL. This CDR3 contains 17 residues. The CDR3 is CASSLTLSNWGTYEQYF.

The rearrangement joins TRBV19 to TRBJ2-2. Germline V gene lookup returns CDR1 LNHDA and CDR2 SQIVND (reference sequence). CDR3 length: 15 amino acids. This CDR3 reads CASSIWPLNTGELFF.

This sequence joins TRBV4-2 and TRBJ2-1; TCRdb reports TRBD2, a call that lacks DNA to check it against. Germline CDR1 LGHNA, CDR2 YNFKEQ. CDR3 length: 14 residues. The CDR3 sequence: CASSYGTSGIRQFF.

The chain carries TRBV20-1 and TRBJ1-3; the D gene TCRdb calls, TRBD1, cannot be checked with no DNA. The germline gives CDR1 DFQATT, CDR2 SNEGSKA (reference sequence). CDR3 length equals 16 residues. The CDR3 loop is CSASTGTDYSGNTIYF.

This chain joins TRBV7-2 and TRBJ1-2. Looked up from germline, CDR1 is SGHTA and CDR2 is FQGNSA. The CDR3 is made up of 17 amino acids. CDR3 region: CASSLQQGGSSNYGYTF.